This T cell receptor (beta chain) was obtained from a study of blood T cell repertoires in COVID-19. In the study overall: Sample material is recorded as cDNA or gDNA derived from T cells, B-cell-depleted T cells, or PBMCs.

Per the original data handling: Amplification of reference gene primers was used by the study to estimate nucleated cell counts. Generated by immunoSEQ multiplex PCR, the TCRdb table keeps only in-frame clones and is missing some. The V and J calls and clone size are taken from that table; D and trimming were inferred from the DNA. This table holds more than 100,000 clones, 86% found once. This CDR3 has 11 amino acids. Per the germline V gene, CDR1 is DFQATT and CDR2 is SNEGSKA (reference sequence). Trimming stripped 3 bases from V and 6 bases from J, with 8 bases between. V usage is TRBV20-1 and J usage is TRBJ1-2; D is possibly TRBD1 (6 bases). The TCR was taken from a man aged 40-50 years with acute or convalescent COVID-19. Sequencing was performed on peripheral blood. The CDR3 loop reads CSARQGNGYTF. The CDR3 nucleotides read TGCAGTGCTAGGCAGGGGAATGGCTACACCTTC.